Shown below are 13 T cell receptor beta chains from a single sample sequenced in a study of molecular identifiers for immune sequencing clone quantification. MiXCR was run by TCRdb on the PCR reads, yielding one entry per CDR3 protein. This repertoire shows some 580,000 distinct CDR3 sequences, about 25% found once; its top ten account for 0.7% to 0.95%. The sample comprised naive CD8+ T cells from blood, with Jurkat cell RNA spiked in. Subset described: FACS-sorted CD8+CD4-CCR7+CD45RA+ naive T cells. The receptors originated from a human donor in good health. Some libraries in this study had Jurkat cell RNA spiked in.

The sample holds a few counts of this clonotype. CDR3 loop: CSVLGREQFF. DNA of the CDR3: TGCAGCGTTTTGGGGCGGGAGCAGTTCTTC. This rearrangement joins TRBV29-1 to TRBJ2-1, with a weak D call TRBD1 (5 bases). V was cut by 5 bases and J by 10 bases, with 9 bases left in between. This CDR3 has 10 amino acids. Germline CDR1 and CDR2: SQVTM and ANQGSEA.

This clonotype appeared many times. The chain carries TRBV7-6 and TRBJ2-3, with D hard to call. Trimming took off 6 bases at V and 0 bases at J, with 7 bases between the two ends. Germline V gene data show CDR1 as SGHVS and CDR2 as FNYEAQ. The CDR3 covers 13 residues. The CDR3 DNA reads TGTGCCAGCAGTAAGGACAGCACAGATACGCAGTATTTT. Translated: CASSKDSTDTQYF.

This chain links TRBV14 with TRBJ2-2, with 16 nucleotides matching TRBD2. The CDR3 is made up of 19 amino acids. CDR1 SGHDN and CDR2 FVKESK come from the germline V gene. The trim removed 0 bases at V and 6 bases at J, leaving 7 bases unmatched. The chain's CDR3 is CASSQDPGTSGRAAGELFF. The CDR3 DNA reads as TGTGCCAGCAGCCAAGACCCCGGGACTAGCGGGAGGGCCGCCGGGGAGCTGTTTTTT.

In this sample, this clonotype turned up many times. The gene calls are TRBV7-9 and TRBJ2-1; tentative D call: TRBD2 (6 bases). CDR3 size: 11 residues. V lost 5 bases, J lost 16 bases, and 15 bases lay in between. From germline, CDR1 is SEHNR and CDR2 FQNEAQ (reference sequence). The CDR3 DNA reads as TGTGCCAGCAGCGTTCCGGGACTTCACTTCTTC. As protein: CASSVPGLHFF.

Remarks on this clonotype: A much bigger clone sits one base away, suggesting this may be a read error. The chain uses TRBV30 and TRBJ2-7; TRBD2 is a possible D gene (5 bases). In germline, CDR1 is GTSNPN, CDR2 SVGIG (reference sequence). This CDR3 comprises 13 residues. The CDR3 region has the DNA TGTGTCTGGAGTTTGTCGGGATTTGGAGAGCAGTACTTC. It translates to CVWSLSGFGEQYF.

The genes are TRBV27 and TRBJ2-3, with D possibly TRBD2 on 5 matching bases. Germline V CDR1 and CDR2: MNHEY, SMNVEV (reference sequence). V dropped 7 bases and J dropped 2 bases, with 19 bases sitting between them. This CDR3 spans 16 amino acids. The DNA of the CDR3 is TGTGCCAGCACCCCTACACTCGCGGGCTTCACAGATACGCAGTATTTT. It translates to CASTPTLAGFTDTQYF.

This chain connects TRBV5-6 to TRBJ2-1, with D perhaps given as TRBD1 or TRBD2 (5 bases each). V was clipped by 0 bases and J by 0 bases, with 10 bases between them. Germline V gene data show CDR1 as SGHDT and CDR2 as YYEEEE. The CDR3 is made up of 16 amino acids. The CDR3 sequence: CASSLVRGSSYNEQFF. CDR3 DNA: TGTGCCAGCAGCTTGGTGAGGGGAAGCTCCTACAATGAGCAGTTCTTC.

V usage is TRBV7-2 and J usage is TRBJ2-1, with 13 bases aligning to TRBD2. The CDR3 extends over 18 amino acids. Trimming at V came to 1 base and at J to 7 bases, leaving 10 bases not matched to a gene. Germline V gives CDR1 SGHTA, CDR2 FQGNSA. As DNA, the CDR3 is TGTGCCAGCAGCTTAGTCGCCACTAGCGGGGGGGCCAGGAATGAGCAGTTCTTC. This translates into CASSLVATSGGARNEQFF.

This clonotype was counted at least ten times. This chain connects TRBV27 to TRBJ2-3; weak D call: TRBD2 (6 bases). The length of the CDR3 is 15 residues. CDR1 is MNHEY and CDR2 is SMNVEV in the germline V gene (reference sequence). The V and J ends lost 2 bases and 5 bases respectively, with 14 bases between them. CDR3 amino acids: CASSLRPGAQDTQYF. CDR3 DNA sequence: TGTGCCAGCAGTTTACGTCCGGGAGCTCAAGATACGCAGTATTTT.

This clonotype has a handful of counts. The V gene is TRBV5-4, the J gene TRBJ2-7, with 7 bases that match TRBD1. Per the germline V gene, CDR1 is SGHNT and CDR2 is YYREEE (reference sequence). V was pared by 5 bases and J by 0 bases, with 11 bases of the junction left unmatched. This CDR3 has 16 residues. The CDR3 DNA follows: TGTGCCAGCAGACTCCGGGGACAGCGGCACTCCTACGAGCAGTACTTC. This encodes CASRLRGQRHSYEQYF. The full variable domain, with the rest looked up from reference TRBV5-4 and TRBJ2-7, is ETGVTQSPTHLIKTRGQQVTLRCSSQSGHNTVSWYQQALGQGPQFIFQYYREEENGRGNFPPRFSGLQFPNYSSELNVNALELDDSALYLCASRLRGQRHSYEQYFGPGTRLTVT.

The CDR3 coding sequence is TGTGCCAGCAGTTTCCAGACAGGCCCCAGGGTAGATACGCAGTATTTT. This translates into CASSFQTGPRVDTQYF. This sequence joins TRBV27 and TRBJ2-3; D perhaps matches TRBD1 (6 bases). CDR3 length: 16 amino acids. Between the trimmed V and J ends, which lost 3 bases and 5 bases, there was a span of 18 bases. The germline V gene has CDR1 MNHEY and CDR2 SMNVEV (reference sequence).

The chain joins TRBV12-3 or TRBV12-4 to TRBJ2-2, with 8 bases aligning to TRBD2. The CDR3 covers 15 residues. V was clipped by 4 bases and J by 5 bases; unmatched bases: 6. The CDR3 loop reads CASSWSGGSTGELFF. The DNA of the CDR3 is TGTGCCAGCAGTTGGAGCGGGGGCTCAACCGGGGAGCTGTTTTTT.

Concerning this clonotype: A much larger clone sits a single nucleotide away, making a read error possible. The CDR3 DNA sequence: TGTGCCAGCAGTACCACAGGGTATGGCAATCAGCCCCAGCTTTTT. This gives the protein CASSTTGYGNQPQLF. The chain employs TRBV27 and TRBJ1-5; weak D call: TRBD1 (6 bases). This CDR3 comprises 15 residues. Germline V lookup: CDR1 MNHEY, CDR2 SMNVEV (reference sequence).